These 4 T cell receptor beta chains were sequenced from one sample in a study of monozygotic twins with inflammatory bowel disease. Following a re-call of the 5' RACE reads, TCRdb has one entry per CDR3 protein and lacks DNA. This listing includes approximately 210,000 distinct CDR3 sequences. Sequenced: blood. Receptor source: a human donor with ulcerative colitis or Crohn's disease, or a healthy co-twin of an affected twin (not recorded which).

The rearrangement joins TRBV25-1 to TRBJ2-7; TCRdb picks TRBD1, but there is no DNA to check that call. Germline loops: CDR1 MGHDK, CDR2 SYGVNS. The CDR3 runs 13 residues. The CDR3 sequence is CASSESWGAEQYF.

The chain combines TRBV4-2 with TRBJ1-1; the TRBD1 assignment by TCRdb is unverifiable without DNA. Germline V gene lookup returns CDR1 LGHNA and CDR2 YNFKEQ. The length of the CDR3 is 17 residues. The chain's CDR3 is CASSQESQGAFSTEAFF.

The J gene is TRBJ2-4, the V gene TRBV15; the D call of TRBD1 rests on TCRdb alone, since no DNA is present to check it. Germline CDR1 is LNHNV and CDR2 is YYDKDF (reference sequence). The CDR3 is 16 residues long. The CDR3 reads CATSRDRKSGQNMQYF.

The rearrangement joins TRBV20-1 to TRBJ2-2; TCRdb reports TRBD1, a call that lacks DNA to check it against. CDR3 length equals 15 residues. Germline loops: CDR1 DFQATT, CDR2 SNEGSKA (reference sequence). The CDR3 loop reads CSAPLTGANTGELFF.